This TCR beta chain appears in the sequencing data of a study of T-cell reconstitution after alpha-beta-depleted transplantation in children. Researchers prepared the TCRbeta library using unique molecular identifiers, the study reports. TCRdb re-analysed the PCR reads in MiXCR, keeping a single row per CDR3 protein. Among hundreds of thousands of distinct CDR3 sequences listed, 10% to 15% were seen once. Germline lookup yields CDR1 SSHAT and CDR2 FNYEAQ (reference sequence). This CDR3 spans 17 amino acids. A remark on this clonotype: One end of the junction does not line up with germline, which may come from a read error.

Sequenced here: PBMCs, mostly from graft donor cells, sampled 360 days after TCRalphabeta/CD19-depleted stem cell transplant. This receptor was identified in a male patient aged 10 to 17 who had a stem cell transplant for acute myeloid leukemia, so the T cells may come from the graft donor. The chain is built from TRBV7-7 and TRBJ2-1, with 10 bases that match TRBD2. CDR3: CASSVGLGLAAYNEQFF. The CDR3 nucleotides are TGTGCTAGCAGCGTAGGGTTAGGACTAGCGGCCTACAATGAGCAGTTCTTC.